The rows below give T cell receptor beta chains drawn from one sample of a study of blood T cell repertoires in COVID-19. The table came from immunoSEQ multiplex PCR; TCRdb's copy has only in-frame clones and leaves some out. The repertoire holds about 110,000 clones, 88% seen once, with roughly 2.3% in the top ten. The sequenced sample was peripheral blood. The receptors derive from a human donor in a cohort sampled during active COVID-19. Each CDR3 is given with its conserved first and last residue. The D gene is left open where the match is weak. Size is omitted from some rows. Given values are once, few, many or a class for expanded clones.

d_gene,j_gene,v_gene,abundance,CDR3nt,CDR3aa
TRBD2,TRBJ2-5,TRBV10-3,.,TGTGCCATCAGTGACGTACTAGCGGCACAAGAGACCCAGTACTTC,CAISDVLAAQETQYF
TRBD1,TRBJ2-6,TRBV15,.,TGTGCCACCAGGACGACAGGGCTGTCTGGGGCCAACGTCCTGACTTTC,CATRTTGLSGANVLTF
.,TRBJ2-3,TRBV24-1,.,TGTGCCACCAGTGATTCTACCCCAGATACGCAGTATTTT,CATSDSTPDTQYF
.,TRBJ2-2,TRBV19,.,TGTGCCAGTAGTATAGGGTTTCCGTCGGGGTTTAGGACCGGGGAGCTGTTTTTT,CASSIGFPSGFRTGELFF
.,TRBJ2-3,TRBV19,.,TGTGCCAGTAGTATAGGGACTAAAGATACGCAGTATTTT,CASSIGTKDTQYF
.,TRBJ1-1,TRBV14,.,TGTGCCAGCAGCAGGGGGTTGAACACTGAAGCTTTCTTT,CASSRGLNTEAFF
.,TRBJ2-5,TRBV5-1,.,TGCGCCAGCGCCCTGAGGGGCGGGAGAGGGGGTGAGACCCAGTACTTC,CASALRGGRGGETQYF
.,TRBJ1-5,TRBV6-5,.,TGTGCCAGCACCGGGCCCCAGGGGTATCAGCCCCAGCATTTT,CASTGPQGYQPQHF
TRBD1,TRBJ1-1,TRBV3-1/TRBV3-2,.,TGTGCCAGCAGCCAAAGACAGGGGAAGAACACTGAAGCTTTCTTT,CASSQRQGKNTEAFF
TRBD1,TRBJ2-1,TRBV7-9,.,TGTGCCAGCAGCCCCGGACAGGGGTCGCACAATGAGCAGTTCTTC,CASSPGQGSHNEQFF
TRBD2,TRBJ2-7,TRBV6-5,few,TGTGCCAGTGCGTTAGCGGGAGCGATCGAGCAGTACTTC,CASALAGAIEQYF
.,TRBJ2-2,TRBV28,.,TGTGCCCATACGGAGGGCTCCAACACCGGGGAGCTGTTTTTT,CAHTEGSNTGELFF
.,TRBJ1-6,TRBV28,.,TGTGCCAGCAGCCCGGGTCGGAATAATTCACCCCTCCACTTT,CASSPGRNNSPLHF
TRBD1,TRBJ1-2,TRBV5-1,.,TGCGCCAGCAGCTTAGTCGACAGGGGGCTTGGTGGCTACACCTTC,CASSLVDRGLGGYTF
.,TRBJ2-4,TRBV10-2,once,TGCGCCAGCAGTGAACCGGGTATAGGGTTAGGGGTTCAGTACTTC,CASSEPGIGLGVQYF